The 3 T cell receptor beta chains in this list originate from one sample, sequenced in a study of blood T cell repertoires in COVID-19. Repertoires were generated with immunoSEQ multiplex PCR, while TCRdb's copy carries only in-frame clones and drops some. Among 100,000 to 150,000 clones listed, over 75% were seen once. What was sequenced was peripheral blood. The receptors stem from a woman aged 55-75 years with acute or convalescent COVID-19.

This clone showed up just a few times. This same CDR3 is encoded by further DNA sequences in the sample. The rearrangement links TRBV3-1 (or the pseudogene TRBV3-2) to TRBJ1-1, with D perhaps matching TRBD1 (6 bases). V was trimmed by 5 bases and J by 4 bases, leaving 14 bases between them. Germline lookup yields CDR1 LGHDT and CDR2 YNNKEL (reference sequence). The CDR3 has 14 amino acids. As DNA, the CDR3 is TGTGCCAGCAGCTCAAAAGGGGGTGGCACTGAAGCTTTCTTT. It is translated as CASSSKGGGTEAFF.

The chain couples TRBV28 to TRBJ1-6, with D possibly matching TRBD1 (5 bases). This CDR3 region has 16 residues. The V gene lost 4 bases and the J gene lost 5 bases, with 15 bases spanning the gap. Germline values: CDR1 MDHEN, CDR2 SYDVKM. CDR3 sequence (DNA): TGTGCCAGCAGTTCGGTGGGGGGTTGGGATAATTCACCCCTCCACTTT. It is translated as CASSSVGGWDNSPLHF.

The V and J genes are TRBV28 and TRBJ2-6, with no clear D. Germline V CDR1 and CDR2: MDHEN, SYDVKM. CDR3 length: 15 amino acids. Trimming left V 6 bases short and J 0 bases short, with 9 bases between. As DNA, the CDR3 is TGTGCCAGCAGCGGTCCGGGCTCTGGGGCCAACGTCCTGACTTTC. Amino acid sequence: CASSGPGSGANVLTF.